This TCR beta chain was sequenced for a study of control samples from healthy donors and cancer patients (dated by TCRdb to about 2020). Library generation was performed with the immunoSEQ multiplex PCR assay. TCRdb took over this immuneACCESS table, retaining in-frame rearrangements with V and J assigned. Such tables are incomplete; in checked studies, under half of the missing clones stem from an unresolved V gene, and the remainder is unexplained. This sample lists some 120,000 clones; about 95% were detected once. About 3.6% of the sample goes to the ten largest clones. Comments on this clone: No cognate antigen has been identified for it. Base qualities are missing; no much larger clone stands one base away.

The CDR3 goes from the cysteine to the phenylalanine over 15 residues. CDR3 DNA only is kept here, 45 bases in frame from base 1. The V end gives up 0 bases and the J end 2 bases, leaving 1 base in the junction not matched to a gene. CDR1 and CDR2 are read off the germline V gene as MGHRA and YSYEKL. Rearrangement joined TRBV4-1 to TRBJ2-7; TRBD2 lines up with 10 middle nucleotides. The sample comprised blood. The source of this sequence is a man aged 30-40 years in good health. The nucleotide sequence reads as follows: TGCGCCAGCAGCCAAGACAGCGGGGGGGCCTACGAGCAGTACTTC. It is translated as CASSQDSGGAYEQYF.